Each of the 9 T cell receptor beta chains below was sequenced from the same sample in a study of post-analysis software for immune sequencing data. The study's findings and limits: A few TRBV segments appeared more often in patients than in controls, and TRBV5-6, TRBV5-1 and TRBV20-1 were among these.

cDNA libraries for TCR beta contained unique molecular identifiers. TCRdb used MiXCR to reprocess the PCR reads, holding one entry per CDR3 protein. The sample lists some 800,000 distinct CDR3 sequences; around 42% were seen once. No cognate antigen is known for these TCRs. The sample was blood. The receptors here all came from a girl under 18 with multiple sclerosis.

The chain carries TRBV11-2 and TRBJ2-5, with 7 bases fitting TRBD2. V lost 1 base to trimming and J lost 3 bases; unmatched junction nucleotides: 8. Germline V gene data show CDR1 as SGHAT and CDR2 as FQNNGV. The CDR3 contains 16 residues. The CDR3 region has the DNA TGTGCCAGCAGCTTAGGGGAGTGGGCGGGAGAAGAGACCCAGTACTTC. Protein sequence: CASSLGEWAGEETQYF.

The gene calls are TRBV7-2 and TRBJ2-3, with a weak D call TRBD1 (6 bases). Germline V gene lookup returns CDR1 SGHTA and CDR2 FQGNSA. Trimming shortened V by 2 bases and J by 4 bases, and 13 bases separated the two germline ends. The CDR3 contains 15 residues. Here the CDR3 DNA reads TGTGCCAGCAGCTTATCCCCCGAGGGGGCAGATACGCAGTATTTT. Translation: CASSLSPEGADTQYF.

The chain combines TRBV14 with TRBJ2-7, with D hard to call. Judging by the DNA end, TRBJ2-5 fits better; the J call may be wrong. CDR1 and CDR2 from the germline V gene are SGHDN and FVKESK. The CDR3 length is 14 residues. The CDR3 here is CASSPTWDRETQYF. The CDR3 DNA follows: TGTGCCAGCAGCCCTACATGGGATAGGGAGACCCAGTACTTC.

This clonotype was observed a few times. This chain links TRBV21-1 with TRBJ2-7; the table names TRBD1, a call not compared with the DNA. TRBV21-1 is shown as a pseudogene. The CDR3 covers 15 residues. CDR3 protein: CASSKVRQGACEQYF. Written as DNA, the CDR3 is TGTGCCAGCAGCAAAGTAAGACAGGGGGCTTGCGAGCAGTACTTC.

The chain joins TRBV7-8 to TRBJ1-5, with 10 nucleotides matching TRBD1. Germline V lookup: CDR1 SGHVS, CDR2 FQNEAQ. The CDR3 extends over 17 amino acids. The J segment lost 7 bases and the V segment lost 1 base, leaving 10 bases of the junction unmatched. The CDR3 nucleotides read TGTGCCAGCAGCTTAGAAGACAGGGGGCTAGCGCCCCAGCCCCAGCATTTT. This encodes CASSLEDRGLAPQPQHF.

On this clonotype: One end of the junction fails to match germline, which may point to a read error. This chain links TRBV29-1 with TRBJ2-7, with D possibly being TRBD2 (6 bases). The CDR3 totals 11 residues. CDR1 is SQVTM, CDR2 ANQGSEA, per germline. Here the CDR3 reads CSVERRGELYF. For the CDR3, the DNA is TGCAGCGTTGAACGTCGCGGGGAGCTGTACTTC.

Only a few counts were recorded for this clonotype. The rearrangement uses TRBV20-1 and TRBJ2-6; 7 bases are a match to TRBD1. Germline-derived CDR1 and CDR2 are DFQATT and SNEGSKA (reference sequence). The CDR3 has 17 residues. J gave up 0 bases and V 3 bases, and 8 bases lay outside the gene matches. The CDR3 nucleotides read TGCAGTGCTAGCGACCGGGACAGTGCCTCTGGGGCCAACGTCCTGACTTTC. Protein: CSASDRDSASGANVLTF.

The rearrangement joins TRBV7-8 to TRBJ2-3; 9 bases map to TRBD1. The germline CDR1 and CDR2 sequences are SGHVS and FQNEAQ. The CDR3 extends over 16 amino acids. The ends lost 8 bases at V and 4 bases at J; junction bases unmatched: 13. The CDR3 sequence: CASHTKPGQGADTQYF. The CDR3, as DNA: TGTGCCAGCCACACAAAACCGGGACAGGGCGCAGATACGCAGTATTTT.

This clonotype was picked up a small number of times. The rearrangement uses TRBV6-6 and TRBJ2-5; D is possibly TRBD1 or TRBD2 (6 bases each). Germline-derived CDR1 and CDR2 are MNHNY and SVGAGI (reference sequence). This CDR3 is built from 13 residues. V lost 4 bases and J lost 5, with 11 bases in between. The CDR3 loop is CASSWGAGETQYF. As DNA, the CDR3 is TGTGCCAGCAGTTGGGGGGCCGGGGAGACCCAGTACTTC.